This TCR beta chain was sequenced during a study of T cell responses to AZD1222 COVID-19 vaccine. Study observations and caveats: Regions left unmutated in variants are reportedly the target of nearly half of spike-specific TCRs. Across the whole spike, CD4 TCRs peaked at regions 160-218 and 743-854.

As for this clone: What it binds is unknown.

Germline lookup yields CDR1 SGDLS and CDR2 YYNGEE. The CDR3 extends over 14 amino acids. V lost 7 bases, J lost 10 bases, and 10 bases stayed unmatched. Sequencing used immunoSEQ multiplex PCR; TCRdb keeps in-frame clones, though not all of them. The sample records some 200,000 clones, approximately 91% being singletons. The sequencing here drew on peripheral blood, taken on day 0 of AZD1222 vaccination. The TCR was taken from an adult in good health. The rearrangement uses TRBV9 and TRBJ2-1, with 11 positions matching TRBD2. The CDR3 loop is CASQKGLADGEQFF. The CDR3 nucleotides read TGTGCCAGCCAGAAGGGACTAGCGGACGGGGAGCAGTTCTTC.